This TCR beta chain stems from a study of tumor-infiltrating lymphocytes in primary liver carcinoma. A constant-region primer served to make TCR beta cDNA from about 530 ng total RNA. Library construction for TCR beta comprised three nested multiplex PCR rounds performed with slightly modified ARM-PCR. The first two PCR rounds, roughly 9 cycles each, used TRBV1-TRBV30 forward primers and a C-beta reverse primer. TCRdb ran MiXCR on the multiplex PCR reads and lists one entry per CDR3 protein. The sample records some 180,000 distinct CDR3 sequences, around 60% being singletons. V dropped 4 bases and J dropped 1 base, with 12 bases sitting between them. The length of the CDR3 is 15 residues. Germline CDR1 is ENHRY and CDR2 is SYGVKD. Unsorted whole blood yielded the blood RNA, and germline DNA was also extracted. Among the patients, all had chronic HBV infection and none had been treated. In this sample, this clonotype turned up a few times.

The V call is TRBV10-3, the J call TRBJ2-3; a possible D gene is TRBD2 (6 bases). Sequenced input: peripheral blood. The clonotype originates from a middle-aged man with primary liver carcinoma and hepatitis B virus infection. The CDR3 loop is CAISGNSGRTDTQYF. The CDR3, as DNA: TGTGCCATCAGTGGTAATAGCGGCCGCACAGATACGCAGTATTTT.